This TCR beta chain was identified in a study of long-term antiretroviral therapy in people with HIV. immunoSEQ v3.0 was run at survey level. Generated by immunoSEQ multiplex PCR, the TCRdb table keeps only in-frame clones and is missing some. The sample consists of around 7,400 clones, around 85% of them appearing once. The CDR3 extends over 15 amino acids. Germline CDR1 reads SGHRS; CDR2 reads YFSETQ. Trimming left V 0 bases short and J 2 bases short, with 9 bases between. The chain joins TRBV5-1 to TRBJ2-1; D is perhaps TRBD2 (6 bases). Sequenced here: unsorted PBMCs, sampled around 2.6 years before starting antiretroviral therapy. The TCR originated in a man in his forties with HIV. The CDR3 is CASSLAEGTYNEQFF. CDR3 DNA: TGCGCCAGCAGCTTGGCGGAGGGGACCTACAATGAGCAGTTCTTC.